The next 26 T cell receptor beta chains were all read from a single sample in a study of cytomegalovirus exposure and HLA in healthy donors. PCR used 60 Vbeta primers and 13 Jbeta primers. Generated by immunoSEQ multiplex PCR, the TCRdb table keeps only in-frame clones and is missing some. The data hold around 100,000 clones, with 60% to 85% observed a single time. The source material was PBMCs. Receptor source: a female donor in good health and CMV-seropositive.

In nucleotides, the CDR3 is TGTGCCAGCAGTGACACTGAGAACACTGAAGCTTTCTTT. Protein product: CASSDTENTEAFF. The chain couples TRBV6-1 to TRBJ1-1; D is unresolved. Germline V gene sequence: CDR1 MNHNS, CDR2 SASEGT. Between the trimmed V and J ends, which lost 3 bases and 1 base, there was a span of 6 bases. The CDR3 has 13 amino acids.

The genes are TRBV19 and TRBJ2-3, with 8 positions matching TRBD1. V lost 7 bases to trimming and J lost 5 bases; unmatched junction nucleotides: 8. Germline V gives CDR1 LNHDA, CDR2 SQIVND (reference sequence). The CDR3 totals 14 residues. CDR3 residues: CASKSQGAQDTQYF. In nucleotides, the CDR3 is TGTGCCAGTAAGTCCCAGGGGGCGCAAGATACGCAGTATTTT.

CDR3 bases: TGTGCCAGCAGCTTCAGTACAGTCGGTGATGCTTTCTTT. Translating it yields CASSFSTVGDAFF. The chain combines TRBV7-9 with TRBJ1-1; D ambiguous. The germline V gene encodes CDR1 SEHNR and CDR2 FQNEAQ (reference sequence). This CDR3 is 13 amino acids long. Trimming removed 3 bases from V and 11 bases from J, with 16 bases in between.

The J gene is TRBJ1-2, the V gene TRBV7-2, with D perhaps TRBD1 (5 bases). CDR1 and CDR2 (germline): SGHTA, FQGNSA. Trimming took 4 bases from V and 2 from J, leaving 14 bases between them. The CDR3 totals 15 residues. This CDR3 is CASSSPTGANYGYTF. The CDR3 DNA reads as TGTGCCAGCAGCTCCCCAACAGGAGCCAACTATGGCTACACCTTC.

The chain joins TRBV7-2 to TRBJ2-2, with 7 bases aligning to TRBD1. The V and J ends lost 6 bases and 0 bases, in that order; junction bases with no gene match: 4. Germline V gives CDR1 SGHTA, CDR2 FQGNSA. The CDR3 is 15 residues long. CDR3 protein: CASRTGLTNTGELFF. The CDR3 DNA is TGTGCCAGCAGGACAGGGCTGACGAACACCGGGGAGCTGTTTTTT.

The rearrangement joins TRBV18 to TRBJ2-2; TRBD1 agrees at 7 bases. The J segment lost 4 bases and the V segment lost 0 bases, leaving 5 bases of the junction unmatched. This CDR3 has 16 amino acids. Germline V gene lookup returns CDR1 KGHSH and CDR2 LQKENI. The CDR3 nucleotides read TGTGCCAGCTCACCACCCGACAGGGCACGCACCGGGGAGCTGTTTTTT. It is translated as CASSPPDRARTGELFF.

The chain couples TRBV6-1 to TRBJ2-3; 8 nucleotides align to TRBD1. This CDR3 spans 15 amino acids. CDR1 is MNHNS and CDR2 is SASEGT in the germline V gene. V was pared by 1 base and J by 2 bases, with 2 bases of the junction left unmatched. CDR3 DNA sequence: TGTGCCAGCAGTGAAGGGACAGGGCACACAGATACGCAGTATTTT. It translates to CASSEGTGHTDTQYF.

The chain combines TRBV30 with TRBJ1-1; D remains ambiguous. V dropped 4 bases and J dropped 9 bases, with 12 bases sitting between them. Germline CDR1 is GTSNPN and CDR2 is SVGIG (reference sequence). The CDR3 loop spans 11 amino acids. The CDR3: CAWMRAVKAFF. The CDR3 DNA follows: TGTGCCTGGATGAGGGCAGTGAAAGCTTTCTTT.

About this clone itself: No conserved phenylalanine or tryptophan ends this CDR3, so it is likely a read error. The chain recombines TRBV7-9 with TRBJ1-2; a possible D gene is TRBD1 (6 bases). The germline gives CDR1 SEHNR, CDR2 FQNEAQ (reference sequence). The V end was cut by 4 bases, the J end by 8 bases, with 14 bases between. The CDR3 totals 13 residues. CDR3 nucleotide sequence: TGTGCCAGCAGCTCTAGACAGGCAAGGGGCTACACCCTC. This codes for CASSSRQARGYTL.

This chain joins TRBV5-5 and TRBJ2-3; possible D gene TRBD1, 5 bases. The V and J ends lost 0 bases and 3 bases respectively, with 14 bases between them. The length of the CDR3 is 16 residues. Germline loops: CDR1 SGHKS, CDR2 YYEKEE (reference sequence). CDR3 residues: CASSLDVSRVTDTQYF. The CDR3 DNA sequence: TGTGCCAGCAGCTTGGATGTGAGCAGGGTGACAGATACGCAGTATTTT.

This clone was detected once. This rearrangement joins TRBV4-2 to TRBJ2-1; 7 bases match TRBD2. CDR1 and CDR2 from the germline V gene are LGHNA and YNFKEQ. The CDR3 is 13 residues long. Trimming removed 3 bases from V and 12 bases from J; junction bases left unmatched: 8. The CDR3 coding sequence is TGTGCCAGCAGCCAGGCAACGGGGGAGGGGCAGTTCTTC. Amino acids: CASSQATGEGQFF.

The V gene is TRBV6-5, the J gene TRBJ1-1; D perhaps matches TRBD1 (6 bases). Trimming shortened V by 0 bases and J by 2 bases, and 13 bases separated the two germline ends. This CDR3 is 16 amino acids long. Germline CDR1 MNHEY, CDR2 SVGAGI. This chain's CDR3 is CASSYSSGTKNTEAFF. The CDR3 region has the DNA TGTGCCAGCAGTTACTCGAGCGGGACAAAAAACACTGAAGCTTTCTTT.

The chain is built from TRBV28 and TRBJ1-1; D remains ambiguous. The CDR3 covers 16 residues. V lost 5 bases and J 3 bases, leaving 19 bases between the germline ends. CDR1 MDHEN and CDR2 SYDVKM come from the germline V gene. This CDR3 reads CASSPPSARWDTEAFF. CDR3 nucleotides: TGTGCCAGCAGTCCGCCCAGCGCGCGGTGGGACACTGAAGCTTTCTTT.

The CDR3 loop is CASSTGTVNSPLHF. CDR3 coding DNA: TGCGCCAGCAGCACCGGGACAGTCAATTCACCCCTCCACTTT. The chain recombines TRBV4-3 with TRBJ1-6, with TRBD1 matching over 7 bases. The trim removed 5 bases at V and 7 bases at J, leaving 5 bases unmatched. This CDR3 is built from 14 residues. CDR1 is LGHNA, CDR2 YSLEER, per germline.

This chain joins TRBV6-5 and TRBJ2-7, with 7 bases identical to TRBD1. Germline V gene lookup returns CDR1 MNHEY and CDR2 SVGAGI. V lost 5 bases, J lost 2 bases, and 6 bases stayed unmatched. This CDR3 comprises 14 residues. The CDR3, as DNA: TGTGCCAGCAGTCCGGACAGGAGAGCCTACGAGCAGTACTTC. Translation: CASSPDRRAYEQYF.

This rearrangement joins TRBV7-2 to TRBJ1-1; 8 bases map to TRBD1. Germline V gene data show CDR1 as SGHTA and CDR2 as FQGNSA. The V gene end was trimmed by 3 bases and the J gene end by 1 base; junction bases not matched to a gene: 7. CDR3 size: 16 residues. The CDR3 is CASSFSGGGGNTEAFF. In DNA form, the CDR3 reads TGTGCCAGCAGCTTCTCAGGGGGCGGTGGGAACACTGAAGCTTTCTTT.

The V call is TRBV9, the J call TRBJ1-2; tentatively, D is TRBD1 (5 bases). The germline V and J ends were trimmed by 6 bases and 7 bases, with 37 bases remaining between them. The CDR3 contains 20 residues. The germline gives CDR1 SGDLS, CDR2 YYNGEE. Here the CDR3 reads CASTATFYMGGTWGSRGYTF. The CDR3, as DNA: TGTGCCAGCACCGCTACCTTTTACATGGGAGGGACGTGGGGGTCGCGTGGCTACACCTTC. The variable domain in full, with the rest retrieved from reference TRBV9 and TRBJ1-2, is DSGVTQTPKHLITATGQRVTLRCSPRSGDLSVYWYQQSLDQGLQFLIQYYNGEERAKGNILERFSAQQFPDLHSELNLSSLELGDSALYFCASTATFYMGGTWGSRGYTFGSGTRLTVV.

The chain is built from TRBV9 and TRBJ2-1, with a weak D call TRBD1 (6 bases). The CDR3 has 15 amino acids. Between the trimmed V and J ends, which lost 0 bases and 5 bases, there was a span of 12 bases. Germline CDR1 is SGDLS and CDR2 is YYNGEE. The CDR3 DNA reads TGTGCCAGCAGCGTAGACGGACAGTTTAACAATGAGCAGTTCTTC. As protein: CASSVDGQFNNEQFF.

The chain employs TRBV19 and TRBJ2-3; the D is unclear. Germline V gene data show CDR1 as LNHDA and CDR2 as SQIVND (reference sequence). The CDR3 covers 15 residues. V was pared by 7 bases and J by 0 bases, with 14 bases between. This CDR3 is CASKVYPRSTDTQYF. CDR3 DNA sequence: TGTGCCAGTAAGGTCTACCCCAGGAGCACAGATACGCAGTATTTT.

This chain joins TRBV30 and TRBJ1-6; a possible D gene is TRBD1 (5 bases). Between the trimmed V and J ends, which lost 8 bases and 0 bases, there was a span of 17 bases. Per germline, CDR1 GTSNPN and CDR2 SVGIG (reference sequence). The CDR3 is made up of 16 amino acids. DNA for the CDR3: TGTGCCGCCCGCGGGGGTGGCAGCTCCTATAATTCACCCCTCCACTTT. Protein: CAARGGGSSYNSPLHF.

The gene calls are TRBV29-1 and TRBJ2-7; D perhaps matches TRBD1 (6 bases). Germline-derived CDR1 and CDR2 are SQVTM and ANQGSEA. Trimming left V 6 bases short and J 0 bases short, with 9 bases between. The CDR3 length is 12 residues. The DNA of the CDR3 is TGCAGCGTAGGGGACACCTCCTACGAGCAGTACTTC. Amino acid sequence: CSVGDTSYEQYF.

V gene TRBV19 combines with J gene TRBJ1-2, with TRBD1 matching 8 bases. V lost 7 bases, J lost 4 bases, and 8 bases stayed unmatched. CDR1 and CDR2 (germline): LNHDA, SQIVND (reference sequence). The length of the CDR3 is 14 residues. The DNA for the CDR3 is TGTGCCAGTACCCCGGGGACAGGTAGCTATGGCTACACCTTC. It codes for CASTPGTGSYGYTF. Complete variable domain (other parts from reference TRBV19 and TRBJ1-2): DGGITQSPKYLFRKEGQNVTLSCEQNLNHDAMYWYRQDPGQGLRLIYYSQIVNDFQKGDIAEGYSVSREKKESFPLTVTSAQKNPTAFYLCASTPGTGSYGYTFGSGTRLTVV.

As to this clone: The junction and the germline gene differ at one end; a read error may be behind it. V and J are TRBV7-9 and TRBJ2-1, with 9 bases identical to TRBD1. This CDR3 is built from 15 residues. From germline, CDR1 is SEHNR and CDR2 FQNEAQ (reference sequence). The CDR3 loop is CASSVGTGIYNEQFF. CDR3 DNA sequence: TGTGCGAGCAGCGTTGGGACAGGGATTTACAATGAGCAGTTCTTC.

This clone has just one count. The CDR3 DNA reads TGTGCCAGCAGTTTGCGGTTAGCGGGTCCCTACGAGCAGTACTTC. This sequence encodes CASSLRLAGPYEQYF. The rearrangement links TRBV28 to TRBJ2-7; 7 bases align to TRBD2. Trimming took 3 bases from V and 2 from J; bases not matched to a gene: 7. Per germline, CDR1 MDHEN and CDR2 SYDVKM. This CDR3 comprises 15 residues.

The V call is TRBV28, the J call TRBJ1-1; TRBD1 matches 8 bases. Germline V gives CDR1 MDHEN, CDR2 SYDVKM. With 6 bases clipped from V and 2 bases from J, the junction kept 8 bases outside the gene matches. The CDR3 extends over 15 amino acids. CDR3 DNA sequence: TGTGCCAGCAGGGGGGGGGACAGGCTAAACACTGAAGCTTTCTTT. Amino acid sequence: CASRGGDRLNTEAFF.

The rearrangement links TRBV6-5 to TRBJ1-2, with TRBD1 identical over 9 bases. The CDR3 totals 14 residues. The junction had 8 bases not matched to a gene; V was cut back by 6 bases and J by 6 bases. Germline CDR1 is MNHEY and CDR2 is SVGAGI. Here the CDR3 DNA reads TGTGCCAGCAGCTACACCGGGACAGGGCATGGCTACACCTTC. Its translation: CASSYTGTGHGYTF.